The 15 T cell receptor beta chains reported below all come from one sample, sequenced in a study of identical twins. Each CDR3 protein is one row after TCRdb ran MiXCR on the 5' RACE reads. The sample lists 410,000 or so distinct CDR3 sequences, approximately 18% occurring once. Input material: naive T cells sorted from blood. The receptors here all came from a man between 45 and 60 years old in good health.

V and J are TRBV6-1 and TRBJ1-3; D call uncertain. Trimming stripped 7 bases from V and 2 bases from J, with 9 bases between. Germline V lookup: CDR1 MNHNS, CDR2 SASEGT. The CDR3 has 13 amino acids. CDR3 nucleotides: TGTGCCAGCACCGAAATAGCTGGAAACACCATATATTTT. This sequence encodes CASTEIAGNTIYF.

This chain uses TRBV19 with TRBJ1-1, with D unclear. CDR3 length equals 13 residues. Trimming left V 7 bases short and J 0 bases short, with 9 bases between. The V gene's germline CDR1 is LNHDA and CDR2 SQIVND (reference sequence). CDR3 sequence: CASIGRMNTEAFF. CDR3 nucleotides: TGTGCCAGTATTGGACGGATGAACACTGAAGCTTTCTTT.

The chain uses TRBV15 and TRBJ2-5, with a weak D call TRBD2 (5 bases). V lost 1 base to trimming and J lost 4 bases, with 13 bases between them. The CDR3 consists of 15 residues. Germline CDR1 LNHNV, CDR2 YYDKDF (reference sequence). CDR3: CATSRGAGYRETQYF. In DNA, the CDR3 is TGTGCCACCAGCAGAGGGGCGGGTTACAGAGAGACCCAGTACTTC. Together with reference TRBV15 and TRBJ2-5, the CDR3 gives the full variable domain: DAMVIQNPRYQVTQFGKPVTLSCSQTLNHNVMYWYQQKSSQAPKLLFHYYDKDFNNEADTPDNFQSRRPNTSFCFLDIRSPGLGDTAMYLCATSRGAGYRETQYFGPGTRLLVL.

This clonotype was found a few times. The V call is TRBV12-3 or TRBV12-4, the J call TRBJ2-4; D gene unclear. Trimming pared 1 base from V and 9 bases from J, leaving 13 bases between. This CDR3 has 14 amino acids. This chain's CDR3 is CASSLDYTPLIQYF. CDR3 in DNA: TGTGCCAGCAGTTTAGACTATACACCCCTCATTCAGTACTTC.

This clonotype was seen a single time. The V gene is TRBV7-9, the J gene TRBJ1-2; TRBD1 aligns across 7 bases. J lost 5 bases, V lost 5 bases, and 11 bases had no gene match. Germline V lookup: CDR1 SEHNR, CDR2 FQNEAQ (reference sequence). This CDR3 region has 15 residues. CDR3 loop: CASSLTGQAKYGYTF. CDR3 nucleotide sequence: TGTGCCAGCAGCCTCACTGGACAGGCCAAATATGGCTACACCTTC.

This clonotype was seen more than once but under ten times. The CDR3: CASRQWGSSGRTDTQYF. In DNA, the CDR3 is TGTGCCAGCAGACAATGGGGTTCCAGCGGGAGGACAGATACGCAGTATTTT. The J gene is TRBJ2-3, the V gene TRBV5-4; 9 bases are a match to TRBD2. Germline V gene data show CDR1 as SGHNT and CDR2 as YYREEE (reference sequence). After removal of 5 bases from V and 3 bases from J, the junction contained 13 bases not matched to a gene. CDR3 size: 17 residues.

Many counts were recorded for this clonotype. The V call is TRBV29-1, the J call TRBJ2-7; D is uncertain. CDR3 length: 14 amino acids. V dropped 5 bases and J dropped 1 base, with 15 bases sitting between them. CDR1 SQVTM and CDR2 ANQGSEA come from the germline V gene. Written as DNA, the CDR3 is TGCAGCGTTTCCCTGATAGGACGATCCTACGAGCAGTACTTC. This gives the protein CSVSLIGRSYEQYF.

The chain employs TRBV20-1 and TRBJ2-3; TRBD1 matches at 9 bases. CDR3 size: 16 residues. The germline gives CDR1 DFQATT, CDR2 SNEGSKA (reference sequence). The junction had 10 bases not matched to a gene; V was cut back by 3 bases and J by 3 bases. This CDR3 reads CSASPAGQGITDTQYF. The CDR3 DNA reads as TGCAGTGCTAGCCCCGCGGGACAGGGTATAACAGATACGCAGTATTTT.

J is TRBJ2-6 and V is TRBV24-1; TRBD2 might be the D (5 bases). CDR1 is KGHDR, CDR2 SFDVKD, per germline. Trimming stripped 4 bases from V and 2 bases from J, with 11 bases between. The length of the CDR3 is 16 residues. This CDR3 is CATSDPGIPGANVLTF. DNA of the CDR3: TGTGCCACCAGTGACCCCGGGATCCCTGGGGCCAACGTCCTGACTTTC.

This clonotype was seen ten or more times. This chain connects TRBV10-3 to TRBJ2-5, with a weak D call TRBD2 (5 bases). The CDR3 length is 11 residues. Germline CDR1 is ENHRY and CDR2 is SYGVKD. V lost 6 bases, J lost 5 bases, and 7 bases lay in between. The CDR3 spells CAIREGETQYF. The CDR3 coding sequence is TGTGCCATCAGAGAGGGCGAGACCCAGTACTTC.

Ten or more counts support this clonotype. J is TRBJ2-7 and V is TRBV20-1, with D hard to call. CDR3 size: 12 residues. CDR1 and CDR2 from the germline V gene are DFQATT and SNEGSKA (reference sequence). The germline V and J ends were trimmed by 0 bases and 1 base, with 4 bases remaining between them. As DNA, the CDR3 is TGCAGTGCTAGAGACAGGTCCTACGAGCAGTACTTC. Translated: CSARDRSYEQYF.

This clonotype was detected a few times. The J gene is TRBJ2-2, the V gene TRBV12-5, with D possibly matching TRBD1 (5 bases). V was shortened by 6 bases and J by 5 bases, with 13 bases between the two germline ends. The CDR3 is 14 residues long. Per germline, CDR1 LGHNT and CDR2 FRNRAP. The CDR3 coding sequence is TGTGCTAGTGGCAGGGCGTTAGGGACCGGGGAGCTGTTTTTT. It encodes CASGRALGTGELFF.

This clonotype was found many times. This chain joins TRBV20-1 and TRBJ1-6, with D possibly matching TRBD1 (5 bases). The V gene's germline CDR1 is DFQATT and CDR2 SNEGSKA (reference sequence). The V and J ends lost 2 bases and 0 bases respectively, with 8 bases between them. This CDR3 is 15 amino acids long. The CDR3 is CSARRQSSYNSPLHF. The CDR3 DNA follows: TGCAGTGCTAGAAGACAGTCCTCCTATAATTCACCCCTCCACTTT.

Only a few counts were recorded for this clonotype. The rearrangement uses TRBV10-3 and TRBJ2-3; no firm D call. The CDR3 is made up of 13 amino acids. Germline V gene lookup returns CDR1 ENHRY and CDR2 SYGVKD. Trimming pared 3 bases from V and 6 bases from J, leaving 10 bases between. The CDR3 here is CAISDHPRDTQYF. The CDR3 nucleotides are TGTGCCATCAGTGATCACCCCCGGGATACGCAGTATTTT.

The V call is TRBV12-3 or TRBV12-4, the J call TRBJ2-3; no definite D call. This CDR3 contains 18 residues. The V and J ends lost 0 bases and 0 bases respectively, with 16 bases between them. In nucleotides, the CDR3 is TGTGCCAGCAGTTTAGCGGGAATCTTGCCCCCTAGCACAGATACGCAGTATTTT. This gives the protein CASSLAGILPPSTDTQYF.